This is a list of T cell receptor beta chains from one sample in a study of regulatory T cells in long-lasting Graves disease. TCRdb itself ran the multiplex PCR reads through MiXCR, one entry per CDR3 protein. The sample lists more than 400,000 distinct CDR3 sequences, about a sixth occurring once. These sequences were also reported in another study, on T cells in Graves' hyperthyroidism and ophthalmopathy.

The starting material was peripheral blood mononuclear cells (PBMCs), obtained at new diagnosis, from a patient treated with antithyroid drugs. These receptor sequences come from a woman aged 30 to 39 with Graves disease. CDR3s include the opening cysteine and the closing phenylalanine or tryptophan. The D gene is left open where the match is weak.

CASSPAGTSAQSSYEQYF,TRBD2,TRBJ2-7,TRBV18,18
CASSPPPTTDTQYF,-,TRBJ2-3,TRBV18,14
CASSFTEVSGNTIYF,-,TRBJ1-3,TRBV18,15
CASSLESGRGASQYF,-,TRBJ2-3,TRBV7-8,15
CASSLGDMPLGAAPLHF,-,TRBJ1-6,TRBV13,17
CSVGGVSEAAGYNEQFF,-,TRBJ2-1,TRBV29-1,17
CASSLDTANTEAFF,-,TRBJ1-1,TRBV5-1,14
CASSFQQGMSYNEQFF,-,TRBJ2-1,TRBV7-8,16
CASSSWNRTYEQYF,-,TRBJ2-7,TRBV25-1,14
CASSARTGMKNQPQHF,TRBD1,TRBJ1-5,TRBV6-1,16
CASSARDRGRDTQYF,TRBD1,TRBJ2-3,TRBV9,15
CASSVRDRGSHQPQHF,TRBD1,TRBJ1-5,TRBV4-1,16
CASGETGSGSYEQYF,TRBD1,TRBJ2-7,TRBV6-1,15
CASSRGFTDTQYF,-,TRBJ2-3,TRBV28,13
CASSQEVFPAPNTGELFF,-,TRBJ2-2,TRBV4-1,18
CASSEKVGAYNEQFF,-,TRBJ2-1,TRBV25-1,15
CASSPTGRGEKLFF,TRBD1,TRBJ1-4,TRBV5-1,14
CASSTGRSPTNEQFF,-,TRBJ2-1,TRBV28,15
CASSLHGPNTEAFF,-,TRBJ1-1,TRBV11-1,14
CASKGFYSSETQYF,-,TRBJ2-5,TRBV28,14
CASSLGQMTYEQYF,-,TRBJ2-7,TRBV7-9,14
CASSDNRQPQHF,-,TRBJ1-5,TRBV6-1,12
CATSDTWMSSYNEQFF,-,TRBJ2-1,TRBV24-1,16
CASSRRLAGEPDTQYF,TRBD2,TRBJ2-3,TRBV19,16
CASSLPTRDSPLHF,-,TRBJ1-6,TRBV7-8,14
CASSPVPGQGSEQFF,TRBD1,TRBJ2-1,TRBV18,15
CATRQGAYSNQPQHF,TRBD1,TRBJ1-5,TRBV6-2/TRBV6-3,15
CASRRGLNTGELFF,-,TRBJ2-2,TRBV28,14
CASSFQRAVFNYGYTF,-,TRBJ1-2,TRBV7-8,16
CSARDPRGRTMNTEAFF,TRBD1,TRBJ1-1,TRBV20-1,17
CASSNREARTEAFF,-,TRBJ1-1,TRBV6-1,14
CASSPSGPEVTEAFF,-,TRBJ1-1,TRBV5-1,15
CASSKSRPGTGELFF,-,TRBJ2-2,TRBV6-1,15
CASSLMGLASSYEQYF,TRBD2,TRBJ2-7,TRBV7-8,16
CASSRTGGTPTGGYTF,TRBD1,TRBJ1-2,TRBV3-1,16
CSVTTGYEQYF,-,TRBJ2-7,TRBV29-1,11
CASSYGFTYEQYF,-,TRBJ2-7,TRBV6-5,13
CSAKKREASYEQYF,TRBD2,TRBJ2-7,TRBV20-1,14
CASSPPRRTGAYEQYF,TRBD1,TRBJ2-7,TRBV4-1,16
CASKAGGTVGETQYF,TRBD1,TRBJ2-5,TRBV28,15
CSAPPAGTGVTEAFF,TRBD1,TRBJ1-1,TRBV20-1,15
CASFGQGAEKLFF,TRBD1,TRBJ1-4,TRBV28,13
CASSSGLAGAPEQFF,TRBD2,TRBJ2-1,TRBV7-3,15
CASSVGRGGSYEQYF,-,TRBJ2-7,TRBV9,15
CASSQSSSYEQYF,-,TRBJ2-7,TRBV5-1,13
CASSNFGRANQPQHF,-,TRBJ1-5,TRBV19,15
CATSSAWDRGYGYTF,TRBD1,TRBJ1-2,TRBV15,15
CASSYWFEEEGTYNEQFF,-,TRBJ2-1,TRBV6-2/TRBV6-3,18
CATNSGSYSTGELFF,TRBD2,TRBJ2-2,TRBV15,15
CASSQVVAYGYTF,-,TRBJ1-2,TRBV3-1,13
CASSYLRNTEAFF,-,TRBJ1-1,TRBV6-5,13
CASSPHPPTSGRAYNEQFF,TRBD2,TRBJ2-1,TRBV7-8,19
CSAVPSQLGSEQYF,-,TRBJ2-7,TRBV20-1,14
CSASSGLYGYTF,-,TRBJ1-2,TRBV20-1,12
CASSQSQRGGRTGELFF,TRBD1,TRBJ2-2,TRBV3-1,17